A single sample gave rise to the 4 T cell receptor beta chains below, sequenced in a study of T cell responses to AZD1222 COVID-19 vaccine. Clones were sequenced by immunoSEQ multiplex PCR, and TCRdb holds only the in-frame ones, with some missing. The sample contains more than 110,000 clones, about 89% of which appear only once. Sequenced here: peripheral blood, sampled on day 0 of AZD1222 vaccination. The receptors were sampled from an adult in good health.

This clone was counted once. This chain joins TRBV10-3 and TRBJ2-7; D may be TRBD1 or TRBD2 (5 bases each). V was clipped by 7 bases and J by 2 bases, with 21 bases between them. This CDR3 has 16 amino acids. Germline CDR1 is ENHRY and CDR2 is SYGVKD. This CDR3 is CAIKESGTQSTYEQYF. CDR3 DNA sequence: TGTGCCATCAAAGAATCCGGGACGCAGTCCACCTACGAGCAGTACTTC.

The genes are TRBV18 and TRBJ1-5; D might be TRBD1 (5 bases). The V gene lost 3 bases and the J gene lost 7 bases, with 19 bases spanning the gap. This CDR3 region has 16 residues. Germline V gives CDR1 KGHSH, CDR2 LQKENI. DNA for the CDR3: TGTGCCAGCTCACCCCAGGGTCAAATTCTCGGGCAGCCCCAGCATTTT. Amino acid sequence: CASSPQGQILGQPQHF.

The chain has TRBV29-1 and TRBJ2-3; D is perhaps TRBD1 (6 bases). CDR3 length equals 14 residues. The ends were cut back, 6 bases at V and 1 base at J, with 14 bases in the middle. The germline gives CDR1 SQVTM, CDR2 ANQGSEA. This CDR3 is CSVPGAFGTDTQYF. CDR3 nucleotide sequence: TGCAGCGTACCAGGGGCCTTCGGCACAGATACGCAGTATTTT.

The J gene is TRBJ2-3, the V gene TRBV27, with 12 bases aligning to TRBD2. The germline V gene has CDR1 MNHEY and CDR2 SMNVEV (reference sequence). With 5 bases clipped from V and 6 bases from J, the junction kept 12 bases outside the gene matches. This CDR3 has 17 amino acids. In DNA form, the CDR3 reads TGTGCCAGCAGTAGTGGCGCACTAGCGGGAGGAGCGGATACGCAGTATTTT. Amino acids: CASSSGALAGGADTQYF.